One and the same sample provided the 24 T cell receptor beta chains below, sequenced in a study of identical twins. TCRdb independently ran MiXCR on the 5' RACE reads; one entry per CDR3 protein. The sample includes about 660,000 distinct CDR3 sequences, approximately 9% seen only once; the top ten take roughly 0.9%. The same sample was also used in a study of yellow fever vaccine responses in identical twins.

The sample comprised PBMCs. These receptors came from a woman between 18 and 29 years old in good health.

This clonotype was observed many times. This rearrangement joins TRBV5-6 to TRBJ2-5; no definite D call. Germline values: CDR1 SGHDT, CDR2 YYEEEE. V was shortened by 5 bases and J by 3 bases, with 5 bases between the two germline ends. The CDR3 extends over 11 amino acids. CDR3 protein: CASSAEETQYF. The CDR3 DNA follows: TGTGCCAGCAGTGCCGAAGAGACCCAGTACTTC.

This chain connects TRBV11-2 to TRBJ1-1; D is unclear. Germline CDR1 SGHAT, CDR2 FQNNGV. V gave up 7 bases and J gave up 2 bases, with 26 bases separating them. This CDR3 has 18 residues. For the CDR3, the DNA is TGTGCCAGCACCAAAACGGGAGGGTGGTCATTTTCTAACACTGAAGCTTTCTTT. Translating it yields CASTKTGGWSFSNTEAFF.

Worth noting for this clonotype: The junction departs from germline at one end; a sequencing error may be responsible. CDR3 sequence: CAGSMTGTEAFF. In DNA form, the CDR3 reads TGTGCCGGCAGCATGACGGGCACTGAAGCTTTCTTT. The gene calls are TRBV5-6 and TRBJ1-1; D unclear. The length of the CDR3 is 12 residues. Germline V lookup: CDR1 SGHDT, CDR2 YYEEEE.

This clonotype came up a few times. The V call is TRBV2, the J call TRBJ2-5; 7 nucleotides align to TRBD1. Germline lookup yields CDR1 SNHLY and CDR2 FYNNEI. The CDR3 spans 16 residues. Losses at the gene ends were 3 bases for V and 0 bases for J; bases not matched to a gene: 7. CDR3 DNA sequence: TGTGCCAGCAGTGACCCCCGGGACAGTGACCAAGAGACCCAGTACTTC. Its protein product is CASSDPRDSDQETQYF.

This clonotype came up a few times. The rearrangement links TRBV5-6 to TRBJ2-7, with D possibly being TRBD2 (6 bases). Germline CDR1 SGHDT, CDR2 YYEEEE. The CDR3 runs to 15 residues. V lost 1 base and J lost 3, with 14 bases in between. As DNA, the CDR3 is TGTGCCAGCAGCTTGTACGGTGGAGGGCTCTACGAGCAGTACTTC. This encodes CASSLYGGGLYEQYF.

V usage is TRBV20-1 and J usage is TRBJ2-7; 10 bases agree with TRBD2. Germline CDR1 is DFQATT and CDR2 is SNEGSKA (reference sequence). The CDR3 loop spans 13 amino acids. V shed 5 bases, J shed 6 bases, and the junction held 7 bases outside the gene matches. CDR3 region: CSAPAGGPGEQYF. As DNA, the CDR3 is TGCAGTGCTCCAGCGGGGGGGCCGGGCGAGCAGTACTTC.

This clonotype was observed many times. This chain uses TRBV4-1 with TRBJ2-6; no reliable D call. This CDR3 has 16 residues. Looked up from germline, CDR1 is MGHRA and CDR2 is YSYEKL. Trimming cost V 0 bases and J 0 bases, with 6 bases left between them. The CDR3 loop reads CASSQEDGSGANVLTF. The DNA for the CDR3 is TGCGCCAGCAGCCAAGAAGACGGCTCTGGGGCCAACGTCCTGACTTTC.

The CDR3 region has the DNA TGTGCCATCAGGGCCGGGACAGGGGTCTCCTACGAGCAGTACTTC. Translation gives CAIRAGTGVSYEQYF. The gene calls are TRBV10-3 and TRBJ2-7; the match to TRBD1 covers 10 bases. This CDR3 comprises 15 residues. V lost 6 bases to trimming and J lost 0 bases; unmatched junction nucleotides: 5. CDR1 and CDR2 (germline): ENHRY, SYGVKD.

Ten or more counts support this clonotype. The CDR3 DNA sequence: TGTGCCAGCAGTACAAGCTCTGGGGCCAACGTCCTGACTTTC. Residues: CASSTSSGANVLTF. The chain employs TRBV12-3 or TRBV12-4 and TRBJ2-6, with D unclear. The CDR3 loop spans 14 amino acids. V shed 5 bases and J shed 0 bases, with 5 bases lying between them.

At least ten counts were recorded for this clonotype. The chain recombines TRBV20-1 with TRBJ1-5, with D possibly being TRBD1 (6 bases). Germline lookup yields CDR1 DFQATT and CDR2 SNEGSKA (reference sequence). The CDR3 runs to 14 residues. V was clipped by 6 bases and J by 1 base, with 13 bases between them. The CDR3 nucleotides read TGCAGTGCAACTGACAGGAGAAGCAATCAGCCCCAGCATTTT. It specifies CSATDRRSNQPQHF.

This clonotype was detected ten times or more. The chain combines TRBV7-8 with TRBJ2-2; the match to TRBD2 covers 7 bases. The CDR3 is 15 amino acids. V was pared by 5 bases and J by 5 bases, with 8 bases of the junction left unmatched. Germline V gene lookup returns CDR1 SGHVS and CDR2 FQNEAQ. The CDR3 DNA is TGTGCCAGCAGCCCCAGCGGGGTTGGAACCGGGGAGCTGTTTTTT. As protein: CASSPSGVGTGELFF.

This clonotype came up a few times. This chain joins TRBV10-2 and TRBJ2-1; no reliable D call. V was trimmed by 3 bases and J by 8 bases, leaving 14 bases between them. CDR3 length: 14 residues. Germline V gene sequence: CDR1 WSHSY, CDR2 SAAADI. Written as DNA, the CDR3 is TGCGCCAGCAGTGATACTGTAAAAGGGCATGAGCAGTTCTTC. It encodes CASSDTVKGHEQFF.

This clonotype was counted only a few times. The chain has TRBV20-1 and TRBJ2-1, with TRBD2 as a possible D gene (5 bases). Trimming cost V 0 bases and J 5 bases, with 14 bases left between them. CDR1 is DFQATT and CDR2 is SNEGSKA in the germline V gene (reference sequence). The CDR3 is made up of 15 amino acids. This CDR3 reads CSARDDLAPHNEQFF. CDR3 DNA: TGCAGTGCTAGAGATGATCTAGCCCCCCACAATGAGCAGTTCTTC.

The rearrangement uses TRBV20-1 and TRBJ2-3; 9 bases align to TRBD2. The CDR3 sequence is 15 residues long. Germline V gene sequence: CDR1 DFQATT, CDR2 SNEGSKA (reference sequence). Unmatched junction bases numbered 7, after V lost 5 bases and J lost 1 base. CDR3 DNA: TGCAGTGCTCAGCGGACTAGCGTCGGCACAGATACGCAGTATTTT. This gives the protein CSAQRTSVGTDTQYF.

This clonotype was found many times. This sequence joins TRBV6-1 and TRBJ2-5; 10 bases are shared with TRBD1. Per germline, CDR1 MNHNS and CDR2 SASEGT. The CDR3 is 13 amino acids. The V gene end was trimmed by 6 bases and the J gene end by 3 bases; junction bases not matched to a gene: 1. The CDR3 region has the DNA TGTGCCAGCAGGGGGACAGGGGAAGAGACCCAGTACTTC. Its protein product is CASRGTGEETQYF.

This clonotype came up many times. The J gene is TRBJ2-1, the V gene TRBV29-1; a weak D match, TRBD1 (5 bases). Deletions cut 7 bases from V and 3 bases from J, with 22 bases between. CDR3 length equals 16 residues. In germline, CDR1 is SQVTM, CDR2 ANQGSEA. CDR3 amino acids: CSEEPATGHFYNEQFF. DNA of the CDR3: TGCAGCGAGGAACCGGCCACCGGACACTTCTACAATGAGCAGTTCTTC.

This clonotype showed up many times. J is TRBJ2-1 and V is TRBV6-2 or TRBV6-3, with 12 bases matching TRBD2. After removal of 0 bases from V and 6 bases from J, the junction contained 3 bases not matched to a gene. This CDR3 has 16 amino acids. Germline CDR1 reads MNHEY; CDR2 reads SVGEGT. The CDR3 region is CASSYSRLAGANEQFF. The CDR3 DNA reads as TGTGCCAGCAGTTACTCAAGACTAGCGGGAGCCAATGAGCAGTTCTTC.

The sample holds a few counts of this clonotype. This chain's CDR3 is CASSPEGANNQPQHF. The CDR3 nucleotides read TGTGCCAGCAGCCCGGAGGGGGCCAACAATCAGCCCCAGCATTTT. The chain couples TRBV7-8 to TRBJ1-5, with 7 bases aligning to TRBD1. The CDR3 is made up of 15 amino acids. Per germline, CDR1 SGHVS and CDR2 FQNEAQ. V was pared by 5 bases and J by 3 bases, with 7 bases of the junction left unmatched.

The chain uses TRBV7-3 and TRBJ2-2, with TRBD2 identical over 13 bases. V shed 5 bases, J shed 0 bases, and the junction held 6 bases outside the gene matches. The germline CDR1 and CDR2 sequences are SGHTA and FQGTGA. This CDR3 region has 18 residues. The CDR3 nucleotides read TGTGCCAGCAGCCTCTGGACTAGCGGGGGCGCGAACACCGGGGAGCTGTTTTTT. It codes for CASSLWTSGGANTGELFF.

Many counts were recorded for this clonotype. The chain is built from TRBV20-1 and TRBJ2-5; 10 nucleotides line up with TRBD1. Looked up from germline, CDR1 is DFQATT and CDR2 is SNEGSKA (reference sequence). Trimming at V came to 3 bases and at J to 5 bases, leaving 6 bases not matched to a gene. The CDR3 is 14 amino acids. CDR3 DNA: TGCAGTGCTAGCCGGGACAGGGGTGGCGAGACCCAGTACTTC. Amino acid sequence: CSASRDRGGETQYF.

The chain has TRBV25-1 and TRBJ1-2, with unresolved D. V dropped 0 bases and J dropped 6 bases, with 5 bases sitting between them. Germline-derived CDR1 and CDR2 are MGHDK and SYGVNS. The CDR3 totals 12 residues. The CDR3 DNA follows: TGTGCCAGCAGTGAATACGGCGATGGCTACACCTTC. This gives the protein CASSEYGDGYTF.

This rearrangement joins TRBV28 to TRBJ1-1, with D tentatively TRBD1 (6 bases). CDR1 and CDR2 from the germline V gene are MDHEN and SYDVKM. V was shortened by 3 bases and J by 5 bases, with 10 bases between the two germline ends. This CDR3 has 13 residues. The CDR3 loop is CASSFPTGTEAFF. DNA of the CDR3: TGTGCCAGCAGTTTTCCCACAGGGACTGAAGCTTTCTTT.

The table lists this clonotype with a few counts. The chain joins TRBV4-3 to TRBJ2-7, with TRBD1 identical over 9 bases. After removal of 1 base from V and 4 bases from J, the junction contained 8 bases not matched to a gene. Per germline, CDR1 LGHNA and CDR2 YSLEER. The CDR3 contains 16 residues. The CDR3 spells CASSQVLGQGIYEQYF. In DNA, the CDR3 is TGCGCCAGCAGCCAAGTGCTAGGACAGGGGATTTACGAGCAGTACTTC.

This clonotype has more than one count but fewer than ten. The genes are TRBV24-1 and TRBJ2-7; 9 bases are shared with TRBD1. Germline V gives CDR1 KGHDR, CDR2 SFDVKD. The CDR3 is made up of 16 amino acids. Germline trimming cut 3 bases from V and 0 bases from J; bases unmatched to any gene: 5. Here the CDR3 DNA reads TGTGCCACCAGTGATCCTGGGACAGGGAACTCCTACGAGCAGTACTTC. Its protein is CATSDPGTGNSYEQYF.